Given below is one TCR beta chain in context. Its target is not known. The CDR3 runs 16 residues. V dropped 3 bases and J dropped 11; count of bases not matched to a gene: 14. Per germline, CDR1 KGHSH and CDR2 LQKENI. This entry belongs to a study of post-analysis software for immune sequencing data. Study overall: The patients showed relapsing-remitting, secondary progressive and progressive-relapsing multiple sclerosis courses. Points from the study as a whole: In patients, roughly five TRBV segments were more frequent than in controls, with TRBV5-6, TRBV5-1 and TRBV20-1 among them. The F measure placed samples prepared in the same batch into strongly shared clusters. Controls had significantly higher normalized Chao1 diversity than multiple sclerosis patients.

Tagging with unique molecular identifiers was a feature of the TCR beta cDNA libraries. A single record per CDR3 protein comes from TCRdb applying MiXCR to the PCR reads. Altogether around 710,000 distinct CDR3 sequences are present, roughly 50% being singletons, with the ten largest covering over 4.5%. This TCR came from a girl aged 10 to 17 with multiple sclerosis. Sequenced material: blood. This sequence joins TRBV18 and TRBJ2-5, with TRBD2 identical over 11 bases. CDR3 protein: CASSPTLAGGQNEQYF. CDR3 DNA: TGTGCCAGCTCACCGACTTTAGCGGGAGGGCAGAATGAGCAGTACTTC.